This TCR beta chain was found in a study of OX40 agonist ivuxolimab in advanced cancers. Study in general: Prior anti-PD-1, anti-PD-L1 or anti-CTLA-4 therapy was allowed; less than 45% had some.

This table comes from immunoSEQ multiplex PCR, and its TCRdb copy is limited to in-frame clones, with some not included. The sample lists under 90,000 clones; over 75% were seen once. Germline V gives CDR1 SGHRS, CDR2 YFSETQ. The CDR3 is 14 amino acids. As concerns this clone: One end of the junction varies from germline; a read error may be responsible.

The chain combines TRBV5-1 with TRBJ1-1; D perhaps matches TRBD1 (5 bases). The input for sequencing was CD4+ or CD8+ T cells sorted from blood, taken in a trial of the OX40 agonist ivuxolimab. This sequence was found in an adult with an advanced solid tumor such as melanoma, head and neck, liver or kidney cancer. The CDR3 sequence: CASSSPLWDDRPEF. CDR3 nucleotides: TGCGCCAGCAGCTCGCCCCTATGGGACGACAGACCTGAATTT.